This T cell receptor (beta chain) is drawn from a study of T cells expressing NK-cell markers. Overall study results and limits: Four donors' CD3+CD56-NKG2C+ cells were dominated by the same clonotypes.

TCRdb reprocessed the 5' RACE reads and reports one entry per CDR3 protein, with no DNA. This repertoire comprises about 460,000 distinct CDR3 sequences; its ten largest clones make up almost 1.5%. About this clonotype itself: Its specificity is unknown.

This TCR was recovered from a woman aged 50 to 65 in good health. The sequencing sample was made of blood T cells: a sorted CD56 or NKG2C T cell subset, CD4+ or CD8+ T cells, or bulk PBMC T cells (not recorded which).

CDR3 sequence: CATSREGGGQLYGYTF. The genes are TRBV15 and TRBJ1-2. Germline-derived CDR1 and CDR2 are LNHNV and YYDKDF (reference sequence). The CDR3 extends over 16 amino acids. Drawing the rest from reference TRBV15 and TRBJ1-2, the complete variable domain is DAMVIQNPRYQVTQFGKPVTLSCSQTLNHNVMYWYQQKSSQAPKLLFHYYDKDFNNEADTPDNFQSRRPNTSFCFLDIRSPGLGDTAMYLCATSREGGGQLYGYTFGSGTRLTVV.